These 16 T cell receptor beta chains were all obtained from the same sample, sequenced in a study of cytomegalovirus exposure and HLA in healthy donors. Both 60 Vbeta primers and 13 Jbeta primers went into the PCR. The assay was immunoSEQ multiplex PCR, and TCRdb's table has in-frame clones only and misses some. The table has about 140,000 clones, roughly three quarters seen once; the top ten hold more than 3%. The material sequenced was PBMCs. The source of these receptors is a man aged 18 to 29 in good health and CMV-seronegative.

The genes are TRBV5-1 and TRBJ2-7; 15 bases map to TRBD2. This CDR3 is built from 16 residues. The trim removed 3 bases at V and 4 bases at J, leaving 5 bases unmatched. CDR1 and CDR2 (germline): SGHRS, YFSETQ. The DNA for the CDR3 is TGCGCCAGCAGCTATCAGGGGACTAGCGGGGGGTACGAGCAGTACTTC. Translated: CASSYQGTSGGYEQYF.

V is TRBV7-9 and J is TRBJ1-2; D not certain. The CDR3 spans 13 residues. V dropped 4 bases and J dropped 8 bases, with 14 bases sitting between them. Per the germline V gene, CDR1 is SEHNR and CDR2 is FQNEAQ (reference sequence). The DNA of the CDR3 is TGTGCCAGCAGCTCTATACTGAACGGGGGCTACACCTTC. This gives the protein CASSSILNGGYTF. Full variable domain (rest looked up from reference TRBV7-9 and TRBJ1-2): DTGVSQNPRHKITKRGQNVTFRCDPISEHNRLYWYRQTLGQGPEFLTYFQNEAQLEKSRLLSDRFSAERPKGSFSTLEIQRTEQGDSAMYLCASSSILNGGYTFGSGTRLTVV.

V and J are TRBV7-8 and TRBJ1-5; TRBD1 might be the D (5 bases). V lost 1 base, J lost 6 bases, and 10 bases lay in between. The CDR3 loop spans 14 amino acids. CDR1 is SGHVS, CDR2 FQNEAQ, per germline. The CDR3 bases are TGTGCCAGCAGCTTAGGGCAGGGAATTCAGCCCCAGCATTTT. Translating gives CASSLGQGIQPQHF.

The rearrangement links TRBV29-1 to TRBJ2-3; 7 bases align to TRBD2. V lost 1 base, J lost 5 bases, and 3 bases stayed unmatched. CDR1 is SQVTM, CDR2 ANQGSEA, per germline. The CDR3 loop spans 13 amino acids. The CDR3, as DNA: TGCAGCGTTGAAGTTACGGGAGGAGATACGCAGTATTTT. Protein product: CSVEVTGGDTQYF.

CDR3: CASSLSTSGRNTQYF. CDR3 DNA sequence: TGTGCCAGCAGTTTATCGACTAGCGGGAGAAATACGCAGTATTTT. V and J are TRBV27 and TRBJ2-3, with TRBD2 matching 12 bases. The V and J ends lost 0 bases and 7 bases, in that order; junction bases with no gene match: 2. CDR3 length: 15 residues. CDR1 is MNHEY, CDR2 SMNVEV, per germline (reference sequence).

J is TRBJ2-1 and V is TRBV4-2; D possibly corresponds to TRBD1 (5 bases). Germline V gene data show CDR1 as LGHNA and CDR2 as YNFKEQ. Trimming cost V 0 bases and J 0 bases, with 9 bases left between them. The CDR3 loop spans 16 amino acids. In DNA, the CDR3 is TGTGCCAGCAGCCAAGATTTGACAGTCTCCTACAATGAGCAGTTCTTC. As protein: CASSQDLTVSYNEQFF.

V usage is TRBV5-6 and J usage is TRBJ2-5, with 9 bases identical to TRBD2. This CDR3 has 16 residues. Germline CDR1 is SGHDT and CDR2 is YYEEEE. Trimming removed 2 bases from V and 2 bases from J; junction bases left unmatched: 7. CDR3 amino acids: CASSLRRGGRQETQYF. The DNA of the CDR3 is TGTGCCAGCAGCTTAAGGCGGGGGGGCCGTCAAGAGACCCAGTACTTC. Complete variable domain (other parts from reference TRBV5-6 and TRBJ2-5): DAGVTQSPTHLIKTRGQQVTLRCSPKSGHDTVSWYQQALGQGPQFIFQYYEEEERQRGNFPDRFSGHQFPNYSSELNVNALLLGDSALYLCASSLRRGGRQETQYFGPGTRLLVL.

V is TRBV12-5 and J is TRBJ2-5, with 9 bases matching TRBD2. Looked up from germline, CDR1 is LGHNT and CDR2 is FRNRAP. This CDR3 comprises 19 residues. Unmatched junction bases numbered 16, after V lost 2 bases and J lost 3 bases. The CDR3 loop reads CASGLHVPSGRPSEETQYF. The CDR3 DNA reads as TGTGCTAGTGGTTTGCACGTCCCCAGCGGGAGGCCCTCCGAAGAGACCCAGTACTTC.

This clone was seen once. The chain employs TRBV7-9 and TRBJ1-2; D gene unclear. This CDR3 is 16 amino acids long. Trimming took 0 bases from V and 0 from J, leaving 11 bases between them. Germline V gene sequence: CDR1 SEHNR, CDR2 FQNEAQ (reference sequence). The CDR3 here is CASSLAAQVANYGYTF. The CDR3 DNA reads TGTGCCAGCAGCTTAGCCGCGCAGGTCGCTAACTATGGCTACACCTTC.

The chain employs TRBV7-3 and TRBJ2-3; tentative D call: TRBD2 (5 bases). This CDR3 has 15 residues. The V and J ends lost 2 bases and 0 bases respectively, with 9 bases between them. The germline V gene encodes CDR1 SGHTA and CDR2 FQGTGA. CDR3 amino acids: CASSLLASSTDTQYF. CDR3 bases: TGTGCCAGCAGCTTATTGGCTAGCAGCACAGATACGCAGTATTTT.

This chain joins TRBV9 and TRBJ1-2, with D uncertain. The CDR3 consists of 15 residues. Trimming took off 0 bases at V and 4 bases at J, with 13 bases between the two ends. CDR1 is SGDLS, CDR2 YYNGEE, per germline. The CDR3 region is CASSVVGDSRYGYTF. CDR3 coding DNA: TGTGCCAGCAGCGTAGTCGGAGACTCCCGCTATGGCTACACCTTC.

The CDR3 sequence is CASTRQGFGYGYTF. The CDR3 DNA reads TGTGCCAGCACAAGACAGGGGTTCGGCTATGGCTACACCTTC. The chain joins TRBV2 to TRBJ1-2, with 8 bases aligning to TRBD1. The CDR3 is 14 residues long. The germline CDR1 and CDR2 sequences are SNHLY and FYNNEI. Unmatched junction bases numbered 8, after V lost 7 bases and J lost 4 bases.

The chain recombines TRBV27 with TRBJ2-3; the D gene is possibly TRBD1 (5 bases). Trimming took off 3 bases at V and 2 bases at J, with 12 bases between the two ends. Germline loops: CDR1 MNHEY, CDR2 SMNVEV (reference sequence). This CDR3 is built from 15 residues. The CDR3 is CASSFTGYNTDTQYF. In nucleotides, the CDR3 is TGTGCCAGCAGTTTTACAGGTTACAACACAGATACGCAGTATTTT.

The rearrangement joins TRBV30 to TRBJ1-5; D possibly corresponds to TRBD1 (5 bases). This CDR3 contains 14 residues. V was trimmed by 2 bases and J by 4 bases, leaving 12 bases between them. Germline values: CDR1 GTSNPN, CDR2 SVGIG (reference sequence). CDR3 protein: CAWSIGAGNQPQHF. CDR3 sequence (DNA): TGTGCCTGGAGTATAGGGGCCGGGAATCAGCCCCAGCATTTT.

This clone was counted once. This rearrangement joins TRBV29-1 to TRBJ1-2, with 10 bases that match TRBD1. Germline CDR1 and CDR2: SQVTM and ANQGSEA. With 8 bases clipped from V and 2 bases from J, the junction kept 5 bases outside the gene matches. The CDR3 totals 13 residues. This CDR3 reads CSTQGQGNYGYTF. DNA for the CDR3: TGCAGCACCCAGGGACAGGGGAACTATGGCTACACCTTC.

The J gene is TRBJ1-1, the V gene TRBV19; no definite D call. This CDR3 is built from 15 residues. Per the germline V gene, CDR1 is LNHDA and CDR2 is SQIVND (reference sequence). Trimming pared 0 bases from V and 5 bases from J, leaving 13 bases between. This chain's CDR3 is CASSIDEMGRTEAFF. The CDR3 bases are TGTGCCAGTAGTATAGATGAGATGGGGAGGACTGAAGCTTTCTTT. The full variable domain, rest sourced from reference TRBV19 and TRBJ1-1, is DGGITQSPKYLFRKEGQNVTLSCEQNLNHDAMYWYRQDPGQGLRLIYYSQIVNDFQKGDIAEGYSVSREKKESFPLTVTSAQKNPTAFYLCASSIDEMGRTEAFFGQGTRLTVV.